Shown below are 26 T cell receptor beta chains from a single sample sequenced in a study of post-analysis software for immune sequencing data. Notes on the study in general: Among 5 or 6 TRBV segments more frequent in patients than controls were TRBV5-6, TRBV5-1 and TRBV20-1.

Their antigen targets remain unknown. The library was made from cDNA and included unique molecular identifiers. TCRdb used MiXCR to reprocess the PCR reads, holding one entry per CDR3 protein. The sample lists hundreds of thousands of distinct CDR3 sequences, 30% occurring once. Sequencing was done on a sample of blood. The receptors here all came from a girl aged 5 to 17 with multiple sclerosis.

The chain uses TRBV6-2 or TRBV6-3 and TRBJ2-1, with 12 positions matching TRBD2. Looked up from germline, CDR1 is MNHEY and CDR2 is SVGEGT. V lost 2 bases, J lost 4 bases, and 3 bases stayed unmatched. The CDR3 is made up of 16 amino acids. The CDR3 DNA reads as TGTGCCAGCAGTTACCTTCTAGCGGGGGGGTACAATGAGCAGTTCTTC. Translation: CASSYLLAGGYNEQFF.

In its sample, this clonotype was seen a few times. The chain combines TRBV28 with TRBJ2-5; D may be TRBD2 (7 bases). CDR3 length: 17 residues. From germline, CDR1 is MDHEN and CDR2 SYDVKM. Trimming left V 6 bases short and J 2 bases short, with 22 bases between. CDR3 protein: CASREQGGLADQETQYF. In DNA form, the CDR3 reads TGTGCCAGCAGGGAACAGGGAGGGCTAGCGGATCAAGAGACCCAGTACTTC.

This chain joins TRBV5-1 and TRBJ2-1; D tentatively reads TRBD1 or TRBD2 (5 bases each). The CDR3 is made up of 15 amino acids. Trimming removed 4 bases at V and 5 bases at J, with 16 bases between. Looked up from germline, CDR1 is SGHRS and CDR2 is YFSETQ. The CDR3 region is CASSLGVGADNEQFF. CDR3 bases: TGCGCCAGCAGCCTCGGGGTCGGGGCCGACAATGAGCAGTTCTTC.

The rearrangement uses TRBV28 and TRBJ1-2, with D possibly being TRBD1 (5 bases). Trimming removed 8 bases at V and 7 bases at J, with 20 bases between. CDR3 length: 14 amino acids. Looked up from germline, CDR1 is MDHEN and CDR2 is SYDVKM. CDR3 in DNA: TGTGCCAGCTCCAGGGCCCCGGGCGGGAGTGGCTACACCTTC. Encoded protein: CASSRAPGGSGYTF.

This clonotype turned up a few times. The rearrangement uses TRBV3-1 and TRBJ2-5; D is unclear. Per germline, CDR1 LGHDT and CDR2 YNNKEL (reference sequence). The V and J ends lost 0 bases and 0 bases respectively, with 14 bases between them. This CDR3 has 17 residues. Here the CDR3 reads CASSQDRGRRYQETQYF. The CDR3 DNA follows: TGTGCCAGCAGCCAAGATCGAGGCCGCAGGTACCAAGAGACCCAGTACTTC.

The chain combines TRBV4-3 with TRBJ2-1, with D maybe TRBD2 (7 bases). The CDR3 length is 16 residues. Trimming removed 1 base at V and 3 bases at J, with 13 bases between. From germline, CDR1 is LGHNA and CDR2 YSLEER. The CDR3 region has the DNA TGCGCCAGCAGCCAAGTGGGGGGGGCTAGCTACAATGAGCAGTTCTTC. It codes for CASSQVGGASYNEQFF.

A few counts support this clonotype. CDR3 loop: CSAYAEGGEKLFF. In nucleotides, the CDR3 is TGCAGCGCCTATGCGGAGGGAGGGGAAAAACTGTTTTTT. The chain has TRBV29-1 and TRBJ1-4; D is ambiguous. In germline, CDR1 is SQVTM, CDR2 ANQGSEA. Trimming pared 7 bases from V and 8 bases from J, leaving 17 bases between. This CDR3 is built from 13 residues.

The chain couples TRBV7-2 to TRBJ2-7, with a possible D match to TRBD2 (5 bases). Per the germline V gene, CDR1 is SGHTA and CDR2 is FQGNSA. This CDR3 has 13 residues. V gave up 3 bases and J gave up 5 bases, with 11 bases separating them. As DNA, the CDR3 is TGTGCCAGCAGCTTCTTTTCGAGGGACGAGCAGTACTTC. Translation: CASSFFSRDEQYF.

This clonotype has just one count. This sequence joins TRBV5-5 and TRBJ1-2; TRBD1 agrees at 7 bases. CDR3 length equals 15 residues. J was trimmed by 4 bases and V by 0 bases; bases with no gene match: 6. The germline gives CDR1 SGHKS, CDR2 YYEKEE (reference sequence). CDR3 coding DNA: TGTGCCAGCAGCTTGGGCCCGGGACAGCCCTATGGCTACACCTTC. Encoded protein: CASSLGPGQPYGYTF.

This clonotype was counted only a few times. The gene calls are TRBV4-3 and TRBJ1-6; TRBD1 matches at 9 bases. There are 19 residues in the CDR3. Germline V gives CDR1 LGHNA, CDR2 YSLEER. V was pared by 3 bases and J by 10 bases, with 19 bases of the junction left unmatched. The CDR3 loop reads CASSHLVPGTGSRDSPLHF. In DNA form, the CDR3 reads TGCGCCAGCAGCCATCTCGTCCCCGGGACAGGGAGTAGAGACTCACCCCTCCACTTT.

This clonotype was recorded a few times. This chain uses TRBV6-6 with TRBJ2-1; possibly TRBD2 for D (6 bases). Germline CDR1 and CDR2: MNHNY and SVGAGI (reference sequence). The CDR3 extends over 15 amino acids. Trimming left V 6 bases short and J 5 bases short, with 17 bases between. The CDR3 DNA sequence: TGTGCCAGCAGCCCGGTTTCTAGCGTTGACAATGAGCAGTTCTTC. It translates to CASSPVSSVDNEQFF.

The gene calls are TRBV6-2 or TRBV6-3 and TRBJ2-2; D gene ambiguous. This CDR3 has 15 amino acids. With 4 bases removed from V and 6 bases from J, the gap between germline ends came to 15 bases. The germline CDR1 and CDR2 sequences are MNHEY and SVGEGT. The CDR3 sequence is CASSLSPVSPGELFF. The CDR3 nucleotides are TGTGCCAGCAGTTTATCCCCGGTCTCCCCCGGGGAGCTGTTTTTT.

The V and J genes are TRBV6-2 or TRBV6-3 and TRBJ2-7; 9 bases line up with TRBD1. This CDR3 region has 15 residues. V dropped 5 bases and J dropped 6; count of bases not matched to a gene: 11. Germline V CDR1 and CDR2: MNHEY, SVGEGT. This chain's CDR3 is CASSRTGGTWAEQYF. The CDR3, as DNA: TGTGCCAGCAGTCGAACAGGGGGCACTTGGGCCGAGCAGTACTTC.

CDR3 DNA sequence: TGTGCCAGCGGGGGGATACCGAGTCCGTATTTT. Its translation is CASGGIPSPYF. J is TRBJ2-3 and V is TRBV27; D perhaps matches TRBD2 (6 bases). V was trimmed by 8 bases and J by 14 bases, leaving 17 bases between them. Germline CDR1 reads MNHEY; CDR2 reads SMNVEV (reference sequence). CDR3 length: 11 residues.

The chain is built from TRBV29-1 and TRBJ1-1; D remains unclear. V was cut by 7 bases and J by 8 bases, with 14 bases left in between. Germline lookup yields CDR1 SQVTM and CDR2 ANQGSEA. The CDR3 length is 11 residues. The chain's CDR3 is CSEDDTGEAFF. CDR3 coding DNA: TGCAGCGAAGACGACACGGGCGAAGCTTTCTTT.

Details on this clonotype: A clone one base away is much larger, so this may be a read error. The chain uses TRBV29-1 and TRBJ2-3; 8 positions agree with TRBD2. Trimming took 6 bases from V and 4 from J; bases not matched to a gene: 9. Germline V gene lookup returns CDR1 SQVTM and CDR2 ANQGSEA. This CDR3 spans 14 amino acids. CDR3 residues: CSVVTSESADTQYF. In DNA form, the CDR3 reads TGCAGCGTCGTGACTAGCGAGAGCGCAGATACGCAGTATTTT.

This chain connects TRBV9 to TRBJ1-6, with D unclear. The CDR3 has 13 residues. The V end lost 4 bases, the J end lost 9 bases, and 11 bases lay between the germline ends. The germline CDR1 and CDR2 sequences are SGDLS and YYNGEE. This CDR3 is CASSSLSGSPLHF. CDR3 in DNA: TGTGCCAGCAGCTCCTTGTCTGGTTCACCCCTCCACTTT.

This clonotype was seen a few times. An end of the junction differs from the germline gene, which may be a read error. The J gene is TRBJ2-6, the V gene TRBV7-2; TRBD2 agrees at 12 bases. Germline CDR1 and CDR2: SGHTA and FQGNSA. This CDR3 comprises 19 residues. The CDR3 loop is CASRNLPSGRVSEANVLTF. CDR3 sequence (DNA): TGTGCCAGCAGGAACCTACCTAGCGGGAGGGTATCTGAGGCCAACGTCCTGACTTTC.

The J gene is TRBJ2-1, the V gene TRBV5-1; 14 bases are shared with TRBD2. Germline V CDR1 and CDR2: SGHRS, YFSETQ. V lost 5 bases, J lost 7 bases, and 8 bases stayed unmatched. CDR3 length: 16 amino acids. CDR3 sequence: CASSPGLAGGGNEQFF. CDR3 DNA: TGCGCCAGCAGTCCCGGACTAGCGGGGGGTGGTAATGAGCAGTTCTTC.

This clonotype showed up just once. The chain is built from TRBV7-6 and TRBJ2-1; possibly TRBD2 for D (5 bases). CDR1 and CDR2 from the germline V gene are SGHVS and FNYEAQ. Trimming left V 4 bases short and J 5 bases short, with 18 bases between. The CDR3 spans 16 residues. The DNA for the CDR3 is TGTGCCAGCAGCTCTTTCATGGGAGAGGTGGACAATGAGCAGTTCTTC. Translated: CASSSFMGEVDNEQFF.

The chain uses TRBV27 and TRBJ2-7; no clear D. V lost 6 bases and J 3 bases, leaving 9 bases between the germline ends. The CDR3 is made up of 12 amino acids. The germline gives CDR1 MNHEY, CDR2 SMNVEV (reference sequence). This chain's CDR3 is CASRRDIYEQYF. DNA of the CDR3: TGTGCCAGCAGGCGAGATATCTACGAGCAGTACTTC.

This clonotype was observed a few times. The rearrangement links TRBV20-1 to TRBJ2-3; TRBD2 matches 13 bases. Germline V gene sequence: CDR1 DFQATT, CDR2 SNEGSKA (reference sequence). V lost 1 base, J lost 2 bases, and 9 bases stayed unmatched. CDR3 size: 18 residues. The CDR3 DNA reads as TGCAGTGCTAGAGTCGGCGGACTAGCGGGAGTTGCCACAGATACGCAGTATTTT. As protein: CSARVGGLAGVATDTQYF.

The rearrangement uses TRBV7-2 and TRBJ1-5, with a tentative D call TRBD1 (5 bases). Germline loops: CDR1 SGHTA, CDR2 FQGNSA. The length of the CDR3 is 15 residues. Deletions cut 10 bases from V and 0 bases from J, with 16 bases between. The CDR3 reads CATGADAYSNQPQHF. CDR3 DNA: TGTGCCACCGGGGCGGACGCTTATAGCAATCAGCCCCAGCATTTT.

The sample holds a few counts of this clonotype. This chain connects TRBV2 to TRBJ2-7; the match to TRBD1 covers 8 bases. Germline lookup yields CDR1 SNHLY and CDR2 FYNNEI. CDR3 size: 12 residues. V shed 6 bases and J 6 bases; nucleotides not matched to a gene: 4. CDR3 bases: TGTGCCAGCAGCAAAGACAGGGGCGAGCAGTACTTC. Residues: CASSKDRGEQYF.

The sample holds a few counts of this clonotype. The CDR3 reads CASSPRDTGTEAFF. The DNA for the CDR3 is TGCGCCAGCAGCCCCCGGGACACTGGGACTGAAGCTTTCTTT. V is TRBV5-1 and J is TRBJ1-1, with TRBD1 as a possible D gene (6 bases). CDR1 and CDR2 (germline): SGHRS, YFSETQ. V lost 4 bases and J 5 bases, leaving 15 bases between the germline ends. The CDR3 loop spans 14 amino acids.

This clonotype was counted between two and nine times. DNA for the CDR3: TGTGCCAGCAGCTCGCCTGAACTAGCGGCCTCCTACAATGAGCAGTTCTTC. It codes for CASSSPELAASYNEQFF. V and J are TRBV5-6 and TRBJ2-1, with 8 bases identical to TRBD2. In germline, CDR1 is SGHDT, CDR2 YYEEEE. This CDR3 contains 17 residues. V shed 3 bases and J 0 bases; nucleotides not matched to a gene: 8.